What follows is one TCR beta chain and its context. What it binds is not known. These data come from a study of PD-1 blockade in mismatch repair-deficient tumors. Study-wide findings and caveats: All three positive peptides came from frameshift mutations, yielding 150 or so blood TCRs.

Time point meaning: approximately ten-day in vitro stimulation with candidate neoantigen peptide 4. An approximately 11-day in vitro culture was run per each of seven reactive peptides. Baseline for clone expansion was a parallel culture with no peptide. The data were produced by immunoSEQ multiplex PCR, yet TCRdb's version contains in-frame clones alone and is incomplete. The sample shows around 14,000 clones, around 80% of them seen only once. The ends were cut back, 0 bases at V and 4 bases at J, with 7 bases in the middle. The CDR3 consists of 15 residues. Germline V lookup: CDR1 SGHDN, CDR2 FVKESK.

This sequence originates from an adult with mismatch repair-deficient cancer. The sequencing here drew on cells cultured in vitro, taken from a patient treated with pembrolizumab. The chain has TRBV14 and TRBJ1-6; D is undetermined. The chain's CDR3 is CASSQEEDYNSPLHF. In DNA form, the CDR3 reads TGTGCCAGCAGCCAAGAAGAAGATTATAATTCACCCCTCCACTTT.